This T cell receptor (beta chain) was retrieved from a study of T cell responses to AZD1222 COVID-19 vaccine. A note on this clone: Its antigen is not known.

Overall study results and limits: Reportedly, nearly half the spike-specific TCRs target unmutated variant regions. Most donors were white British, females outnumbered males, and clonal diversity was possibly underestimated.

The CDR3 totals 15 residues. V was trimmed by 1 base and J by 3 bases, leaving 10 bases between them. Per the germline V gene, CDR1 is MDHEN and CDR2 is SYDVKM. Using immunoSEQ multiplex PCR, the repertoire was profiled, and TCRdb retains in-frame clones only, with some absent. The sample gives over 100,000 clones, approximately 86% of which show up once; 2% to 3% is in the top ten. Combined were second doses at about 4 or about 12 weeks. V usage is TRBV28 and J usage is TRBJ1-5, with D tentatively TRBD1 (5 bases). The clonotype was recovered from an adult who received the AZD1222 COVID-19 vaccine. The material was peripheral blood, obtained 28 days after the second AZD1222 dose. The CDR3 here is CASSLSSGTNQPQHF. The CDR3 coding sequence is TGTGCCAGCAGTTTATCGTCAGGGACCAATCAGCCCCAGCATTTT.